These 5 T cell receptor beta chains came from one sample sequenced in a study of CD8+ T cells in alopecia areata. RNA, once extracted, was reverse transcribed into cDNA for use as the sequencing template. Generated by immunoSEQ multiplex PCR, the TCRdb table keeps only in-frame clones and is missing some. This sample has roughly 150,000 clones, with more than 40% found just once. Source material: CD4+ T cells sorted from blood. The receptors were gathered from a human donor with alopecia areata.

The chain couples TRBV4-1 to TRBJ1-2; no firm D call. The CDR3 sequence is 14 residues long. Germline assignment: CDR1 MGHRA and CDR2 YSYEKL. The germline V and J ends were trimmed by 0 bases and 4 bases, with 9 bases remaining between them. The chain's CDR3 is CASSQDRGGYGYTF. CDR3 nucleotide sequence: TGCGCCAGCAGCCAAGATCGGGGAGGCTATGGCTACACCTTC.

To note about this clone: Additional DNA sequences in this sample encode the identical CDR3. The chain carries TRBV28 and TRBJ2-4; possible D gene TRBD1, 7 bases. Looked up from germline, CDR1 is MDHEN and CDR2 is SYDVKM. V was cut by 4 bases and J by 1 base, with 8 bases left in between. The CDR3 runs to 14 residues. This chain's CDR3 is CASSSGGAKNIQYF. The CDR3 bases are TGTGCCAGCAGTTCAGGGGGGGCCAAAAACATTCAGTACTTC. Variable domain in full (rest from reference TRBV28 and TRBJ2-4): DVKVTQSSRYLVKRTGEKVFLECVQDMDHENMFWYRQDPGLGLRLIYFSYDVKMKEKGDIPEGYSVSREKKERFSLILESASTNQTSMYLCASSSGGAKNIQYFGAGTRLSVL.

This rearrangement joins TRBV2 to TRBJ2-3; tentative D call: TRBD1 (5 bases). V lost 5 bases to trimming and J lost 2 bases, with 14 bases between them. The CDR3 length is 15 residues. Germline CDR1 reads SNHLY; CDR2 reads FYNNEI. This CDR3 is CASSSSPRATDTQYF. Written as DNA, the CDR3 is TGTGCCAGCAGTTCCTCCCCCAGGGCCACAGATACGCAGTATTTT.

The rearrangement uses TRBV30 and TRBJ2-1; 8 nucleotides match TRBD2. The CDR3 is made up of 12 amino acids. The V segment lost 4 bases and the J segment 9 bases; nucleotides outside the gene matches: 5. Germline V CDR1 and CDR2: GTSNPN, SVGIG (reference sequence). CDR3 bases: TGTGCCTGGACCGAGGCGGGAGGTGAGCAGTTCTTC. Amino acids: CAWTEAGGEQFF.

Points on this clone: Other DNA sequences within the sample encode an identical CDR3. J is TRBJ2-5 and V is TRBV29-1; D is ambiguous. Germline CDR1 is SQVTM and CDR2 is ANQGSEA. This CDR3 has 11 residues. V lost 2 bases, J lost 5 bases, and 6 bases lay in between. The CDR3 DNA reads TGCAGCGTTGAATTGGTGGAGACCCAGTACTTC. Translating it yields CSVELVETQYF.